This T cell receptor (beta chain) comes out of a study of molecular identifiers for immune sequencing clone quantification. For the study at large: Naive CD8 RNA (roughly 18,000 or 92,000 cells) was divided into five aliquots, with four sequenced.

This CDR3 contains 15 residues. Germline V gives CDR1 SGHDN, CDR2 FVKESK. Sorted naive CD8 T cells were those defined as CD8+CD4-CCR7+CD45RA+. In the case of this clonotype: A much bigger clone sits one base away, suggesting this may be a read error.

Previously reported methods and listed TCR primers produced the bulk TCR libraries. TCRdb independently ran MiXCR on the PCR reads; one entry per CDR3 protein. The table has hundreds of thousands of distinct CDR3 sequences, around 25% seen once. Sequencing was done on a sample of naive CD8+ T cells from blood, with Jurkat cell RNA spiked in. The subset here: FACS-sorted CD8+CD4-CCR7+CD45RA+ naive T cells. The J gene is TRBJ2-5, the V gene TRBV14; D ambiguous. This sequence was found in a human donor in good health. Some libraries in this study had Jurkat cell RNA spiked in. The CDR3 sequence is CASTRGSGNEETKYF. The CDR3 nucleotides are TGTGCCAGCACTCGTGGGTCTGGGAATGAAGAGACCAAGTACTTC.